The 17 T cell receptor beta chains listed next were all sequenced from one sample in a study of radiation and T cells in renal cell carcinoma. The repertoire was sequenced with immunoSEQ multiplex PCR; TCRdb's copy has only in-frame clones and lacks some. The sample holds 100,000 to 150,000 clones, around 80% seen once. The time point denotes: baseline pretreatment blood. The treatment denotes: 15 Gy SBRT to primary tumor, nephrectomy 4 weeks later. The sequences come from blood, collected from a patient whose treatment included radiotherapy and nephrectomy. Receptor source: a woman aged 60-75 years with renal cell carcinoma.

V is TRBV20-1 and J is TRBJ2-5; no firm D call. V lost 3 bases and J lost 5, with 7 bases in between. The CDR3 consists of 11 residues. Germline V CDR1 and CDR2: DFQATT, SNEGSKA (reference sequence). CDR3 coding DNA: TGCAGTGCTAGCTTCCCCGAGACCCAGTACTTC. Translating it yields CSASFPETQYF.

The chain joins TRBV5-1 to TRBJ2-5, with D possibly matching TRBD2 (5 bases). The J call may not be correct, given that the DNA end is closer to TRBJ2-7. The germline V gene has CDR1 SGHRS and CDR2 YFSETQ. The CDR3 covers 13 residues. The CDR3 loop reads CASSRRDFYEQYF. The CDR3 DNA sequence: TGCGCCAGCAGCCGCCGGGATTTTTACGAGCAGTACTTC.

The chain combines TRBV28 with TRBJ1-2; tentative D call: TRBD1 (6 bases). Germline assignment: CDR1 MDHEN and CDR2 SYDVKM. V dropped 5 bases and J dropped 8 bases, with 18 bases sitting between them. The CDR3 consists of 14 residues. DNA for the CDR3: TGTGCCAGCAGTACCCCAGGGGTCTTTTGGGGCTACACCTTC. Amino acid sequence: CASSTPGVFWGYTF.

This clone has just one count. J is TRBJ1-5 and V is TRBV7-9, with D possibly being TRBD1 (5 bases). The germline CDR1 and CDR2 sequences are SEHNR and FQNEAQ (reference sequence). Trimming pared 1 base from V and 2 bases from J, leaving 12 bases between. The CDR3 spans 16 residues. This CDR3 reads CASSLGSGGGNQPQHF. CDR3 DNA: TGTGCCAGCAGCTTAGGATCGGGGGGAGGCAATCAGCCCCAGCATTTT.

V is TRBV6-1 and J is TRBJ1-1; perhaps TRBD1 as D (5 bases). This CDR3 spans 12 amino acids. Germline CDR1 is MNHNS and CDR2 is SASEGT. The CDR3 bases are TGTGCTACTAGGGGAGGGAACACTGAAGCTTTCTTT. It yields the protein CATRGGNTEAFF.

The rearrangement uses TRBV4-2 and TRBJ2-3, with unresolved D. CDR3 size: 16 residues. Per germline, CDR1 LGHNA and CDR2 YNFKEQ. Trimming took 0 bases from V and 0 from J, leaving 10 bases between them. CDR3 region: CASSQDPLGSTDTQYF. As DNA, the CDR3 is TGTGCCAGCAGCCAAGATCCCCTCGGCAGCACAGATACGCAGTATTTT.

The genes are TRBV6-1 and TRBJ2-7, with D hard to call. The CDR3 extends over 15 amino acids. The V and J ends lost 2 bases and 1 base respectively, with 12 bases between them. Germline values: CDR1 MNHNS, CDR2 SASEGT. This CDR3 reads CASSENDHPSYEQYF. Here the CDR3 DNA reads TGTGCCAGCAGTGAAAATGACCACCCATCCTACGAGCAGTACTTC.

The chain is built from TRBV7-9 and TRBJ1-3, with D possibly TRBD1 on 5 matching bases. The CDR3 loop spans 16 amino acids. Germline lookup yields CDR1 SEHNR and CDR2 FQNEAQ (reference sequence). V lost 0 bases, J lost 0 bases, and 9 bases lay in between. This CDR3 is CASSLAGPSSGNTIYF. CDR3 sequence (DNA): TGTGCCAGCAGCTTAGCGGGACCGAGCTCTGGAAACACCATATATTTT.

This clone has only one observation. The CDR3 loop reads CASSLGGPGLTEQYF. The CDR3 coding sequence is TGCGCCAGCAGCTTGGGTGGACCAGGGCTTACCGAGCAGTACTTC. V usage is TRBV5-1 and J usage is TRBJ2-7, with D possibly TRBD1 on 5 matching bases. The CDR3 has 15 amino acids. The V end lost 0 bases, the J end lost 6 bases, and 16 bases lay between the germline ends. The germline gives CDR1 SGHRS, CDR2 YFSETQ.

In this sample, this clone turned up once. The chain employs TRBV9 and TRBJ1-5; tentatively, D is TRBD1 (5 bases). The CDR3 is 14 amino acids. Germline CDR1 SGDLS, CDR2 YYNGEE. V was trimmed by 3 bases and J by 1 base, leaving 8 bases between them. CDR3: CASSGTGSNQPQHF. CDR3 nucleotides: TGTGCCAGCAGCGGAACAGGAAGCAATCAGCCCCAGCATTTT.

The rearrangement uses TRBV29-1 and TRBJ2-7, with TRBD1 matching 10 bases. Germline V gene lookup returns CDR1 SQVTM and CDR2 ANQGSEA. With 6 bases clipped from V and 2 bases from J, the junction kept 7 bases outside the gene matches. CDR3 length: 14 amino acids. CDR3 residues: CSVDPGQGTYEQYF. The CDR3 DNA follows: TGCAGCGTGGACCCGGGACAGGGGACCTACGAGCAGTACTTC.

The chain uses TRBV6-6 and TRBJ1-1; 7 bases fit TRBD1. J lost 3 bases, V lost 0 bases, and 1 base had no gene match. From germline, CDR1 is MNHNY and CDR2 SVGAGI (reference sequence). The CDR3 has 14 residues. The CDR3 protein is CASSYSTGYTEAFF. CDR3 bases: TGTGCCAGCAGTTACTCGACAGGGTACACTGAAGCTTTCTTT.

This rearrangement joins TRBV6-5 to TRBJ1-3; D not certain. V was shortened by 6 bases and J by 4 bases, with 16 bases between the two germline ends. This CDR3 contains 15 residues. Per germline, CDR1 MNHEY and CDR2 SVGAGI. The CDR3 sequence: CASSLSSPRGNTIYF. The CDR3 region has the DNA TGTGCCAGCAGCCTTTCTAGTCCCCGGGGAAACACCATATATTTT.

The V gene is TRBV5-1, the J gene TRBJ2-5; D is perhaps TRBD1 (5 bases). The germline V gene encodes CDR1 SGHRS and CDR2 YFSETQ. Trimming shortened V by 1 base and J by 3 bases, and 13 bases separated the two germline ends. The length of the CDR3 is 15 residues. CDR3 amino acids: CASSLTGRTEETQYF. The DNA for the CDR3 is TGCGCCAGCAGCTTGACAGGCCGAACCGAAGAGACCCAGTACTTC.

V usage is TRBV2 and J usage is TRBJ2-7, with D tentatively TRBD1 or TRBD2 (6 bases each). CDR3 size: 16 residues. V was trimmed by 6 bases and J by 3 bases, leaving 21 bases between them. Germline assignment: CDR1 SNHLY and CDR2 FYNNEI. The CDR3 nucleotides read TGTGCCAGCAGCCCCCTGAGGGGGGAATTATACTACGAGCAGTACTTC. This sequence encodes CASSPLRGELYYEQYF.

In DNA, the CDR3 is TGTGCCAGCACTCAGGGGGACAGGGACCATCAGCCCCAGCATTTT. This gives the protein CASTQGDRDHQPQHF. The chain joins TRBV28 to TRBJ1-5; 9 nucleotides line up with TRBD1. V lost 7 bases, J lost 5 bases, and 9 bases stayed unmatched. CDR3 length equals 15 residues. CDR1 is MDHEN and CDR2 is SYDVKM in the germline V gene.

The chain has TRBV5-1 and TRBJ2-1; D gene ambiguous. With 0 bases removed from V and 15 bases from J, the gap between germline ends came to 13 bases. CDR1 and CDR2 from the germline V gene are SGHRS and YFSETQ. The CDR3 is made up of 12 amino acids. In DNA, the CDR3 is TGCGCCAGCAGCTTGGTGGGCGGAGAATTGTTCTTC. It translates to CASSLVGGELFF.